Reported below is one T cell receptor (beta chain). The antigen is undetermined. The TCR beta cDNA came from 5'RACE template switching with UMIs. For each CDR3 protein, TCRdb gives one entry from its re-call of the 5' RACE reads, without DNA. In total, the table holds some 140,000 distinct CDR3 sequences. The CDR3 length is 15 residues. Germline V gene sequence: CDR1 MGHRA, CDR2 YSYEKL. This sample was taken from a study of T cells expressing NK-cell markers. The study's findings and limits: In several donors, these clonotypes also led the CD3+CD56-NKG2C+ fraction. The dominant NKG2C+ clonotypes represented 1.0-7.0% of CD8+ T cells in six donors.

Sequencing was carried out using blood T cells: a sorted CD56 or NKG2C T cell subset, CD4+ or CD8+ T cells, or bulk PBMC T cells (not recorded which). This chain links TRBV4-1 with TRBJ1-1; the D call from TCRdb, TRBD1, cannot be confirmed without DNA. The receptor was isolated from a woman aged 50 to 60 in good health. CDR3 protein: CASSQDRGSDTEAFF.